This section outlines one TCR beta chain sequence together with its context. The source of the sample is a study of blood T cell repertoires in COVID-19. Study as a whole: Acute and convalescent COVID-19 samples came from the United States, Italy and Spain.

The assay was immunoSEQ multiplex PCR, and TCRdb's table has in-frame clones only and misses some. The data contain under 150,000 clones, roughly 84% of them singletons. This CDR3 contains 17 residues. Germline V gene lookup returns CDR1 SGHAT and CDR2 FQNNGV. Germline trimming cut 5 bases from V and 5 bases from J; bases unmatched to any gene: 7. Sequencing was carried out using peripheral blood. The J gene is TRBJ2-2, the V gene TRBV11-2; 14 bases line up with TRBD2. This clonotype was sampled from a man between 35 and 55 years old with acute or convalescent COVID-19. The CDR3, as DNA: TGTGCCAGCAGCCGGGGACTAGCGGGAGCATTGACCGGGGAGCTGTTTTTT. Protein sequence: CASSRGLAGALTGELFF.